Below, 31 T cell receptor beta chains from the same sample are listed, as sequenced in a study of T cells in Graves' hyperthyroidism and ophthalmopathy. Amplification yielded TCR beta CDR3 regions, with RNA transcripts as the source. The study used the HTBI primer set for a first-round RT-PCR of the TCR CDR3. Each CDR3 protein is one row after TCRdb ran MiXCR on the multiplex PCR reads. The sample records roughly 740,000 distinct CDR3 sequences, about 15% being singletons. The sample consisted of blood. All receptors derive from a man between 18 and 29 years old with Graves' hyperthyroidism.

This clonotype turned up a few times. This chain uses TRBV4-2 with TRBJ2-7; 7 nucleotides line up with TRBD1. V trimming: 3 bases; J trimming: 4 bases; junction bases outside the gene matches: 9. The CDR3 covers 15 residues. Looked up from germline, CDR1 is LGHNA and CDR2 is YNFKEQ. CDR3 loop: CASSHEDRRNYEQYF. The CDR3 DNA is TGTGCCAGCAGCCATGAGGACAGGAGGAATTACGAGCAGTACTTC.

In regard to this clonotype: This clone may be a read error of a much larger clone one base away. The genes are TRBV7-9 and TRBJ2-5; 7 nucleotides align to TRBD1. The CDR3 is 14 amino acids. J was trimmed by 2 bases and V by 5 bases; bases with no gene match: 5. Germline V gene data show CDR1 as SEHNR and CDR2 as FQNEAQ (reference sequence). The CDR3 DNA is TGTGCCAGCAGCGATACAGGGGAGCAAGAGACCCAGTACTTC. Its translation is CASSDTGEQETQYF.

The CDR3 spells CASISWSRDWYF. The CDR3 coding sequence is TGTGCCAGCATCTCCTGGTCAAGAGACTGGTACTTC. V and J are TRBV28 and TRBJ2-5; D is uncertain. From germline, CDR1 is MDHEN and CDR2 SYDVKM. The V end was cut by 7 bases, the J end by 13 bases, with 19 bases between. There are 12 residues in the CDR3.

This clonotype was picked up a small number of times. The chain employs TRBV2 and TRBJ2-1; 9 nucleotides line up with TRBD1. Germline values: CDR1 SNHLY, CDR2 FYNNEI. The CDR3 spans 14 residues. Trimming took 5 bases from V and 5 from J; bases not matched to a gene: 4. The chain's CDR3 is CASSQDRGDNEQFF. The CDR3 DNA reads TGTGCCAGCAGTCAGGACAGGGGCGACAATGAGCAGTTCTTC.

This clonotype came up many times. The chain is built from TRBV7-2 and TRBJ2-7; no clear D gene. V gave up 5 bases and J gave up 0 bases, with 14 bases separating them. There are 15 residues in the CDR3. Germline CDR1 SGHTA, CDR2 FQGNSA. The CDR3 here is CASSNRQGTSYEQYF. The CDR3 DNA reads TGTGCCAGCAGCAATCGCCAAGGCACCTCCTACGAGCAGTACTTC.

The gene calls are TRBV3-1 and TRBJ2-2, with 13 bases matching TRBD2. Germline values: CDR1 LGHDT, CDR2 YNNKEL (reference sequence). There are 16 residues in the CDR3. With V trimmed by 6 bases and J by 9 bases, 10 bases remained unmatched. CDR3 in DNA: TGTGCCAGCAGTCAGGGGACTAGCGGGAACCACCGGGAGCTGTTTTTT. Its protein product is CASSQGTSGNHRELFF.

The chain combines TRBV4-3 with TRBJ2-7; D is perhaps TRBD2 (7 bases). In germline, CDR1 is LGHNA, CDR2 YSLEER. The CDR3 extends over 16 amino acids. Trimming removed 0 bases from V and 3 bases from J, with 15 bases in between. The chain's CDR3 is CASSQDSGGRGYEQYF. CDR3 sequence (DNA): TGCGCCAGCAGCCAAGATTCGGGAGGCAGGGGCTACGAGCAGTACTTC.

The chain uses TRBV12-3 or TRBV12-4 and TRBJ2-4; TRBD1 is a possible D gene (5 bases). The CDR3 has 12 amino acids. V shed 3 bases and J shed 8 bases, with 8 bases lying between them. CDR3 DNA sequence: TGTGCCAGCAGTTTCGAAGGGGACATTCAGTACTTC. Translating gives CASSFEGDIQYF.

This clonotype was counted at least ten times. The V and J genes are TRBV7-9 and TRBJ2-1; 7 bases are shared with TRBD1. The germline gives CDR1 SEHNR, CDR2 FQNEAQ (reference sequence). Trimming at V came to 5 bases and at J to 3 bases, leaving 4 bases not matched to a gene. The CDR3 is made up of 14 amino acids. The CDR3 here is CASSGQEIYNEQFF. The CDR3 region has the DNA TGTGCCAGCAGCGGACAGGAGATCTACAATGAGCAGTTCTTC.

The chain recombines TRBV11-3 with TRBJ1-6; D remains ambiguous. CDR1 is SGHNT, CDR2 YENEEA, per germline. Deletions cut 4 bases from V and 7 bases from J, with 14 bases between. The CDR3 runs to 15 residues. DNA of the CDR3: TGTGCCAGCAGCTCCTGGCGAGGGTCGAATTCACCCCTCCACTTT. As protein: CASSSWRGSNSPLHF.

This clonotype was counted a few times. The chain joins TRBV6-1 to TRBJ1-1; TRBD1 might be the D (5 bases). Germline values: CDR1 MNHNS, CDR2 SASEGT. Trimming cost V 6 bases and J 1 base, with 24 bases left between them. The CDR3 is 18 residues long. CDR3 coding DNA: TGTGCCAGCAGCCTCTTTCCGACGGGGGTTCCCGAGAACACTGAAGCTTTCTTT. It translates to CASSLFPTGVPENTEAFF.

This clonotype was counted ten times or more. This chain uses TRBV20-1 with TRBJ2-7, with D perhaps matching TRBD2 (7 bases). Germline CDR1 is DFQATT and CDR2 is SNEGSKA (reference sequence). This CDR3 has 12 amino acids. V lost 5 bases to trimming and J lost 7 bases, with 15 bases between them. CDR3 sequence reads: CSAWDTGGEQYF. The DNA of the CDR3 is TGCAGTGCTTGGGACACCGGGGGGGAGCAGTACTTC.

This clonotype was recorded a few times. The chain is built from TRBV2 and TRBJ1-4, with unresolved D. CDR3 length equals 15 residues. V was pared by 7 bases and J by 6 bases, with 18 bases between. The V gene's germline CDR1 is SNHLY and CDR2 FYNNEI. The DNA of the CDR3 is TGTGCCAGCAACATGTTTCGGGAATTGGATGAAAAACTGTTTTTT. Translated: CASNMFRELDEKLFF.

This clonotype was seen more than once but under ten times. The V and J genes are TRBV12-3 or TRBV12-4 and TRBJ2-2; D may be TRBD2 (5 bases). The length of the CDR3 is 16 residues. V dropped 9 bases and J dropped 2 bases, with 19 bases sitting between them. CDR3 bases: TGTGCCAGGCCCTCCGGACTGACTCGAAACACCGGGGAGCTGTTTTTT. Its protein product is CARPSGLTRNTGELFF.

This clonotype was recorded a few times. The chain uses TRBV6-2 or TRBV6-3 and TRBJ2-5; 10 positions agree with TRBD1. The CDR3 is 14 amino acids. Germline CDR1 is MNHEY and CDR2 is SVGEGT. The junction had 7 bases not matched to a gene; V was cut back by 5 bases and J by 7 bases. As DNA, the CDR3 is TGTGCCAGCAGTGCCGGGACAGGGGAAGCGACCCAGTACTTC. Encoded protein: CASSAGTGEATQYF.

In its sample, this clonotype was seen many times. The chain employs TRBV2 and TRBJ2-3; D is undetermined. V was trimmed by 3 bases and J by 4 bases, leaving 8 bases between them. The germline V gene encodes CDR1 SNHLY and CDR2 FYNNEI. The CDR3 extends over 13 amino acids. CDR3 bases: TGTGCCAGCAGTGAGACCATATCAGATACGCAGTATTTT. This sequence encodes CASSETISDTQYF.

This clonotype has only a few counts. The chain links TRBV20-1 to TRBJ1-1; no reliable D call. Germline CDR1 reads DFQATT; CDR2 reads SNEGSKA (reference sequence). The CDR3 has 13 residues. V gave up 3 bases and J gave up 0 bases, with 8 bases separating them. The CDR3 loop is CSARRQMNTEAFF. CDR3 bases: TGCAGTGCTAGGCGGCAGATGAACACTGAAGCTTTCTTT.

This clonotype was detected ten times or more. The CDR3 sequence is CASSLGSGSVGIQYF. As DNA, the CDR3 is TGTGCCAGCAGTTTGGGATCAGGGAGCGTGGGCATTCAGTACTTC. The gene calls are TRBV12-3 or TRBV12-4 and TRBJ2-4, with D perhaps being TRBD1 or TRBD2 (5 bases each). CDR3 length: 15 amino acids. V was pared by 3 bases and J by 9 bases, with 18 bases between.

The chain's CDR3 is CSATGTGGKRTGELFF. Written as DNA, the CDR3 is TGCAGTGCAACCGGGACAGGGGGCAAGAGAACCGGGGAGCTGTTTTTT. V is TRBV20-1 and J is TRBJ2-2; TRBD1 matches at 12 bases. The CDR3 spans 16 residues. Germline values: CDR1 DFQATT, CDR2 SNEGSKA (reference sequence). After removal of 6 bases from V and 5 bases from J, the junction contained 10 bases not matched to a gene.

This clonotype was observed at least ten times. This chain uses TRBV20-1 with TRBJ2-7, with D maybe TRBD1 (5 bases). Germline CDR1 and CDR2: DFQATT and SNEGSKA (reference sequence). The V gene lost 6 bases and the J gene lost 0 bases, with 18 bases spanning the gap. The CDR3 is 15 amino acids. In DNA form, the CDR3 reads TGCAGTGCACCACCGGGCAGGGCTGGCTCCTACGAGCAGTACTTC. Its translation is CSAPPGRAGSYEQYF.

This clonotype was detected many times. The chain is built from TRBV28 and TRBJ2-3; D not certain. There are 17 residues in the CDR3. Trimming shortened V by 6 bases and J by 3 bases, and 22 bases separated the two germline ends. Looked up from germline, CDR1 is MDHEN and CDR2 is SYDVKM. In DNA, the CDR3 is TGTGCCAGCAGCCCTATCGGGCCCTCTGTGGGGACAGATACGCAGTATTTT. Translated: CASSPIGPSVGTDTQYF.

This clonotype was detected only a few times. The chain uses TRBV19 and TRBJ2-5; no firm D call. This CDR3 has 13 residues. Looked up from germline, CDR1 is LNHDA and CDR2 is SQIVND (reference sequence). V lost 1 base and J lost 2, with 5 bases in between. This chain's CDR3 is CASSIGRQETQYF. CDR3 in DNA: TGTGCCAGTAGTATAGGCCGTCAAGAGACCCAGTACTTC.

There are many counts of this clonotype. The CDR3 loop is CASRRDRDSGNTIYF. CDR3 nucleotides: TGTGCCAGCAGGCGCGACAGGGACTCTGGAAACACCATATATTTT. The rearrangement links TRBV6-1 to TRBJ1-3, with TRBD1 matching over 7 bases. CDR3 length equals 15 residues. The V gene's germline CDR1 is MNHNS and CDR2 SASEGT. V shed 6 bases, J shed 0 bases, and the junction held 5 bases outside the gene matches.

The table lists this clonotype with many counts. J is TRBJ2-7 and V is TRBV20-1, with D perhaps matching TRBD2 (6 bases). Deletions cut 0 bases from V and 0 bases from J, with 9 bases between. This CDR3 comprises 14 residues. Per germline, CDR1 DFQATT and CDR2 SNEGSKA (reference sequence). The CDR3 region has the DNA TGCAGTGCTAGAGACATAGCGGCCTCCTACGAGCAGTACTTC. It is translated as CSARDIAASYEQYF.

This clonotype has at least ten counts. This rearrangement joins TRBV28 to TRBJ2-7; 10 bases fit TRBD1. Germline trimming cut 3 bases from V and 4 bases from J; bases unmatched to any gene: 6. Per germline, CDR1 MDHEN and CDR2 SYDVKM. The CDR3 loop spans 15 amino acids. The CDR3 DNA reads TGTGCCAGCAGTTTCCTAGGGACAGGGGTGTACGAGCAGTACTTC. Translation: CASSFLGTGVYEQYF.

This chain connects TRBV27 to TRBJ2-2; TRBD1 might be the D (6 bases). There are 15 residues in the CDR3. CDR1 is MNHEY, CDR2 SMNVEV, per germline (reference sequence). Deletions cut 3 bases from V and 6 bases from J, with 14 bases between. The CDR3 DNA reads TGTGCCAGCAGTTTTGCCGGGACAATCGCCGGGGAGCTGTTTTTT. It yields the protein CASSFAGTIAGELFF.

The V call is TRBV7-9, the J call TRBJ2-1; TRBD1 matches 10 bases. This CDR3 region has 15 residues. The germline V gene encodes CDR1 SEHNR and CDR2 FQNEAQ (reference sequence). V dropped 2 bases and J dropped 8; count of bases not matched to a gene: 6. The CDR3 region is CASSLIGQGVYEQFF. Here the CDR3 DNA reads TGTGCCAGCAGCTTAATTGGACAGGGGGTCTATGAGCAGTTCTTC.

This clonotype was detected only a few times. The rearrangement links TRBV27 to TRBJ1-6, with TRBD1 matching 10 bases. This CDR3 comprises 17 residues. With V trimmed by 5 bases and J by 8 bases, 12 bases remained unmatched. Germline CDR1 reads MNHEY; CDR2 reads SMNVEV (reference sequence). The CDR3 loop is CASSDLDRGRLDSPLHF. For the CDR3, the DNA is TGTGCCAGCAGTGACTTAGACAGGGGGCGTCTGGATTCACCCCTCCACTTT.

The rearrangement joins TRBV29-1 to TRBJ1-5, with 8 bases identical to TRBD1. Looked up from germline, CDR1 is SQVTM and CDR2 is ANQGSEA. The CDR3 sequence is 12 residues long. With V trimmed by 7 bases and J by 4 bases, 3 bases remained unmatched. CDR3 DNA sequence: TGCAGCGGCAGACAGGGGAATCAGCCCCAGCATTTT. Protein sequence: CSGRQGNQPQHF.

In this sample, this clonotype turned up a few times. This sequence joins TRBV27 and TRBJ1-4, with a tentative D call TRBD1 (6 bases). Germline V gives CDR1 MNHEY, CDR2 SMNVEV (reference sequence). The ends were cut back, 10 bases at V and 5 bases at J, with 14 bases in the middle. CDR3 size: 13 residues. This CDR3 reads CATRTAENEKLFF. The CDR3 region has the DNA TGTGCCACCAGGACAGCCGAAAATGAAAAACTGTTTTTT. Looking up the rest from reference TRBV27 and TRBJ1-4 gives the full variable domain: EAQVTQNPRYLITVTGKKLTVTCSQNMNHEYMSWYRQDPGLGLRQIYYSMNVEVTDKGDVPEGYKVSRKEKRNFPLILESPSPNQTSLYFCATRTAENEKLFFGSGTQLSVL.

This clonotype was seen a few times. This chain connects TRBV6-1 to TRBJ2-2, with 7 bases identical to TRBD2. Germline CDR1 and CDR2: MNHNS and SASEGT. The CDR3 consists of 16 residues. The junction had 11 bases not matched to a gene; V was cut back by 5 bases and J by 5 bases. The CDR3 nucleotides are TGTGCCAGCAGTAACAGAGCGGGGTTAAGGACCGGGGAGCTGTTTTTT. The encoded protein is CASSNRAGLRTGELFF.